This note documents a single T cell receptor beta chain sequence. The V gene lost 3 bases and the J gene lost 4 bases, with 20 bases spanning the gap. CDR1 is ENHRY and CDR2 is SYGVKD in the germline V gene. The CDR3 length is 17 residues. This sample was taken from a study of blood T cell repertoires in COVID-19. Generated by immunoSEQ multiplex PCR, the TCRdb table keeps only in-frame clones and is missing some. The sample holds some 66,000 clones; approximately 91% are singletons and the top ten take about 7.3%. Sequencing was performed on peripheral blood. The chain has TRBV10-3 and TRBJ2-3; TRBD2 is a possible D gene (6 bases). The sequence was obtained from a human donor in a cohort sampled during active COVID-19. The CDR3, as DNA: TGTGCCATCAGTGACTCGACCCACCGTGCGGGGCCAGATACGCAGTATTTT. Residues: CAISDSTHRAGPDTQYF.